This T cell receptor beta chain was retrieved from a study of blood T cell repertoires in COVID-19. Study context: Acute and convalescent COVID-19 samples came from the United States, Italy and Spain. T cells, B-cell-depleted T cells, or PBMCs provided the cDNA or gDNA that served as material.

Original processing notes: Counts of nucleated cells, estimated from reference gene primer amplification, were obtained. The assay was immunoSEQ multiplex PCR, and TCRdb's table has in-frame clones only and misses some. The DNA was the basis for D and trimming; V, J and clone size are from that table. The sample includes a few hundred thousand clones, approximately 90% seen only once; the top ten take under 4.5%. V was clipped by 7 bases and J by 0 bases, with 11 bases between them. In germline, CDR1 is SGHNT, CDR2 YYREEE (reference sequence). The CDR3 totals 14 residues. This sequence joins TRBV5-4 and TRBJ2-1; D is undetermined. The sample was peripheral blood. The sequence was obtained from a woman in her fifties or sixties with active or convalescent COVID-19. The CDR3 nucleotides read TGTGCCAGCGCGCGTTCGGGCTCCTACAATGAGCAGTTCTTC. This translates into CASARSGSYNEQFF.